These 2 T cell receptor beta chains came from one sample sequenced in a study of cytomegalovirus exposure and HLA in healthy donors. The PCR was carried out with 60 Vbeta primers and 13 Jbeta primers. Only in-frame clones appear in the TCRdb table, and some are missing; sequencing was by immunoSEQ multiplex PCR. The table shows 75,000 to 95,000 clones, with over 80% occurring only once. The source material was PBMCs. These receptors were obtained from a man aged 18 to 35 in good health and CMV-seronegative.

The CDR3 DNA reads as TGTGCCAGCAGCGTGGAGGGCCCTAACAATGAGCAGTTCTTC. As protein: CASSVEGPNNEQFF. The rearrangement joins TRBV9 to TRBJ2-1; D is possibly TRBD2 (6 bases). The germline CDR1 and CDR2 sequences are SGDLS and YYNGEE. V dropped 2 bases and J dropped 5 bases, with 11 bases sitting between them. This CDR3 region has 14 residues.

The chain links TRBV4-2 to TRBJ2-3; D remains ambiguous. The CDR3 spans 14 residues. V was shortened by 1 base and J by 4 bases, with 9 bases between the two germline ends. Looked up from germline, CDR1 is LGHNA and CDR2 is YNFKEQ. The CDR3 DNA reads as TGTGCCAGCAGCCAAGGCGAGATCGCAGATACGCAGTATTTT. This translates into CASSQGEIADTQYF.